The T cell receptor (beta chain) under discussion was sequenced for a study of T cells in localized non-small cell lung cancer. Notes on the study in general: Uninvolved adjacent lung had more T cell clonality than any other tissue, topping tumor.

As regards this clone: Its cognate antigen is unknown.

The method was immunoSEQ multiplex PCR; TCRdb's version includes in-frame clones alone and lacks a portion of them. The sample lists around 94,000 clones, about 87% occurring once. The sequence derives from a man between 35 and 75 years old with stage I squamous cell lung carcinoma. Sample: peripheral blood, taken before any cancer treatment.

CDR3 nucleotides: TGTGCCAGCAGCTTAGCTCTCACTGTCCCCCTGGCAGCTTTCTTT. Its protein is CASSLALTVPLAAFF. V usage is TRBV7-9 and J usage is TRBJ1-1; D uncertain. The CDR3 sequence is 15 residues long. Per the germline V gene, CDR1 is SEHNR and CDR2 is FQNEAQ (reference sequence). Trimming pared 0 bases from V and 10 bases from J, leaving 18 bases between.